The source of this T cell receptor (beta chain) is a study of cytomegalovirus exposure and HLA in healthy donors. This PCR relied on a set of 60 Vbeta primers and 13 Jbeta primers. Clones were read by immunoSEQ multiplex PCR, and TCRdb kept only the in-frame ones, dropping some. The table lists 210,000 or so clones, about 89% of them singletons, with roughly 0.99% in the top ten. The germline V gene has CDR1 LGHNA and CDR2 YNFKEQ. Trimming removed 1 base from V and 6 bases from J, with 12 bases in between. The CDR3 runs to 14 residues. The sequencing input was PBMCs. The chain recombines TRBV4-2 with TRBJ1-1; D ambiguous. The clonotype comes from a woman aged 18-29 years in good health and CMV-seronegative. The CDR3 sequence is CASSQVGGIPEAFF. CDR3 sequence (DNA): TGTGCCAGCAGCCAAGTGGGCGGGATCCCTGAAGCTTTCTTT.